Listed here are 26 T cell receptor beta chains from one sample, sequenced in a study of ipilimumab plus nivolumab after autologous stem cell transplantation. Using immunoSEQ multiplex PCR, the repertoire was profiled, and TCRdb retains in-frame clones only, with some absent. The sample contains 15,000 to 20,000 clones, over 75% of which appear only once. Here the sequenced sample was PBMCs, taken in a trial of ipilimumab plus nivolumab as post-transplant consolidation. The receptors originated from a male donor with diffuse large B-cell lymphoma.

A single count supports this clone. The chain couples TRBV18 to TRBJ2-1, with 9 bases that match TRBD2. The CDR3 has 16 amino acids. CDR1 and CDR2 from the germline V gene are KGHSH and LQKENI. The J segment lost 5 bases and the V segment lost 0 bases, leaving 5 bases of the junction unmatched. This CDR3 reads CASSPPTSGGHNEQFF. DNA for the CDR3: TGTGCCAGCTCACCACCGACTAGCGGAGGCCACAATGAGCAGTTCTTC.

This rearrangement joins TRBV18 to TRBJ2-7; D tentatively reads TRBD1 or TRBD2 (5 bases each). The CDR3 sequence is 16 residues long. V was trimmed by 4 bases and J by 0 bases, leaving 16 bases between them. Germline lookup yields CDR1 KGHSH and CDR2 LQKENI. CDR3 sequence reads: CASSRRYGTSSYEQYF. The CDR3 DNA reads as TGTGCCAGCTCACGACGATATGGGACGAGCTCCTACGAGCAGTACTTC.

Written as DNA, the CDR3 is TGTGCCAGCAGCTTGGTAACGGCAGCTTCGGGGGCCAACGTCCTGACTTTC. Translated: CASSLVTAASGANVLTF. The chain has TRBV5-5 and TRBJ2-6; the D is unclear. Trimming stripped 0 bases from V and 4 bases from J, with 14 bases between. Germline V gene lookup returns CDR1 SGHKS and CDR2 YYEKEE (reference sequence). The CDR3 has 17 residues.

This clone counts as medium-sized. The V call is TRBV7-9, the J call TRBJ2-7; 11 bases line up with TRBD1. Trimming took 4 bases from V and 3 from J; bases not matched to a gene: 5. Germline V gene lookup returns CDR1 SEHNR and CDR2 FQNEAQ (reference sequence). The CDR3 covers 15 residues. The CDR3 here is CASSSPGQGVYEQYF. In DNA form, the CDR3 reads TGTGCCAGCAGCTCACCGGGACAGGGGGTCTACGAGCAGTACTTC.

The chain uses TRBV30 and TRBJ1-2, with D unclear. Germline values: CDR1 GTSNPN, CDR2 SVGIG (reference sequence). The V gene lost 1 base and the J gene lost 10 bases, with 13 bases spanning the gap. There are 12 residues in the CDR3. CDR3: CAWSDPRTVYTF. CDR3 coding DNA: TGTGCCTGGAGTGATCCTAGGACGGTCTACACCTTC.

The chain combines TRBV6-4 with TRBJ1-2; TRBD1 matches 7 bases. CDR1 is MRHNA, CDR2 SNTAGT, per germline. There are 14 residues in the CDR3. J lost 2 bases, V lost 6 bases, and 6 bases had no gene match. The CDR3 DNA follows: TGTGCCAGCAGCCCGACAGGGCTCAACTATGGCTACACCTTC. This encodes CASSPTGLNYGYTF.

The chain is built from TRBV5-1 and TRBJ2-3; 9 positions match TRBD1. The junction had 12 bases not matched to a gene; V was cut back by 4 bases and J by 3 bases. CDR1 and CDR2 from the germline V gene are SGHRS and YFSETQ. The CDR3 extends over 17 amino acids. CDR3 loop: CASSQGHRDRATDTQYF. Written as DNA, the CDR3 is TGCGCCAGCAGCCAAGGACACCGGGACAGGGCAACAGATACGCAGTATTTT.

The rearrangement joins TRBV6-5 to TRBJ2-3; 8 bases fit TRBD2. The J segment lost 6 bases and the V segment lost 6 bases, leaving 8 bases of the junction unmatched. The CDR3 runs 14 residues. The V gene's germline CDR1 is MNHEY and CDR2 SVGAGI. The CDR3 loop is CASRSPRTSDTQYF. CDR3 in DNA: TGTGCCAGCAGATCACCTAGGACTAGCGATACGCAGTATTTT.

This clone was detected once. The chain's CDR3 is CASTSLGGTDTQYF. The CDR3 bases are TGCGCCAGCACCTCGCTCGGGGGCACAGATACGCAGTATTTT. The rearrangement links TRBV5-1 to TRBJ2-3; the D gene is possibly TRBD2 (5 bases). V was trimmed by 6 bases and J by 1 base, leaving 12 bases between them. Germline loops: CDR1 SGHRS, CDR2 YFSETQ. The CDR3 runs 14 residues.

Of note for this clone: The sample carries other DNA sequences with the same CDR3. The genes are TRBV5-1 and TRBJ1-1; a weak D match, TRBD1 (6 bases). In germline, CDR1 is SGHRS, CDR2 YFSETQ. The CDR3 is made up of 14 amino acids. Trimming removed 2 bases at V and 4 bases at J, with 12 bases between. The CDR3 bases are TGCGCCAGCAGCTTCAGGGGTGGAAGCACTGAAGCTTTCTTT. It specifies CASSFRGGSTEAFF.

This rearrangement joins TRBV4-1 to TRBJ2-5; maybe TRBD2 (7 bases). This CDR3 is built from 17 residues. With 4 bases removed from V and 1 base from J, the gap between germline ends came to 19 bases. The germline V gene has CDR1 MGHRA and CDR2 YSYEKL. The chain's CDR3 is CASSLREAGALQETQYF. The CDR3 DNA reads TGCGCCAGCAGCCTACGGGAGGCGGGGGCGCTCCAAGAGACCCAGTACTTC.

This rearrangement joins TRBV9 to TRBJ2-2, with 9 bases that match TRBD1. The germline gives CDR1 SGDLS, CDR2 YYNGEE. The CDR3 loop spans 15 amino acids. J lost 6 bases, V lost 1 base, and 4 bases had no gene match. The CDR3 DNA reads TGTGCCAGCAGCGTAACCGGGACAGGGTCCGGGGAGCTGTTTTTT. Translating it yields CASSVTGTGSGELFF.

This chain connects TRBV5-8 to TRBJ2-5; D is perhaps TRBD1 or TRBD2 (5 bases each). The CDR3 extends over 14 amino acids. CDR1 is SGHTS, CDR2 YDEGEE, per germline. V shed 2 bases and J shed 5 bases, with 13 bases lying between them. Here the CDR3 reads CASSFWDGPETQYF. The CDR3 nucleotides are TGTGCCAGCAGCTTTTGGGACGGACCGGAGACCCAGTACTTC.

The J gene is TRBJ1-1, the V gene TRBV11-2; 7 bases agree with TRBD1. The V gene's germline CDR1 is SGHAT and CDR2 FQNNGV. The CDR3 runs 14 residues. The J segment lost 6 bases and the V segment lost 6 bases, leaving 10 bases of the junction unmatched. The CDR3 sequence: CASRRTGLSPEAFF. CDR3 coding DNA: TGTGCCAGCAGGAGGACAGGCCTAAGCCCTGAAGCTTTCTTT. The full variable domain, rest sourced from reference TRBV11-2 and TRBJ1-1, is EAGVAQSPRYKIIEKRQSVAFWCNPISGHATLYWYQQILGQGPKLLIQFQNNGVVDDSQLPKDRFSAERLKGVDSTLKIQPAKLEDSAVYLCASRRTGLSPEAFFGQGTRLTVV.

The chain couples TRBV18 to TRBJ2-5; 7 bases are shared with TRBD1. Germline trimming cut 4 bases from V and 4 bases from J; bases unmatched to any gene: 9. Germline V CDR1 and CDR2: KGHSH, LQKENI. The length of the CDR3 is 15 residues. In DNA form, the CDR3 reads TGTGCCAGCTCACGGGGAACAGGGGACACAGAGACCCAGTACTTC. It is translated as CASSRGTGDTETQYF.

The chain uses TRBV5-1 and TRBJ2-2; tentative D call: TRBD1 (5 bases). CDR3 length: 14 amino acids. V lost 2 bases to trimming and J lost 6 bases, with 11 bases between them. Germline CDR1 is SGHRS and CDR2 is YFSETQ. DNA of the CDR3: TGCGCCAGCAGCTTAGGGGAAATGGCCGGGGAGCTGTTTTTT. Translating gives CASSLGEMAGELFF.

The chain links TRBV27 to TRBJ1-1; possibly TRBD1 for D (6 bases). The CDR3 runs 15 residues. Germline CDR1 and CDR2: MNHEY and SMNVEV (reference sequence). The V and J ends lost 6 bases and 5 bases respectively, with 19 bases between them. The CDR3 reads CASRDNRAGMTEAFF. CDR3 DNA: TGTGCCAGCAGGGATAACAGGGCGGGAATGACTGAAGCTTTCTTT.

This chain joins TRBV7-2 and TRBJ2-5; tentative D call: TRBD1 (6 bases). The CDR3 loop spans 14 amino acids. Germline V CDR1 and CDR2: SGHTA, FQGNSA. The V gene lost 5 bases and the J gene lost 2 bases, with 12 bases spanning the gap. The CDR3 DNA sequence: TGTGCCAGCAGCGCCAACAGGGTGCAAGAGACCCAGTACTTC. This encodes CASSANRVQETQYF.

This clone was recorded once. This chain connects TRBV19 to TRBJ2-5; TRBD1 matches 9 bases. Losses at the gene ends were 0 bases for V and 7 bases for J; bases not matched to a gene: 3. CDR1 and CDR2 from the germline V gene are LNHDA and SQIVND (reference sequence). The CDR3 is 14 residues long. CDR3 DNA sequence: TGTGCCAGTAGTATAGACGCGGACAGGGGGACCCAGTACTTC. Amino acid sequence: CASSIDADRGTQYF.

The V and J genes are TRBV6-5 and TRBJ2-5, with 7 bases lining up with TRBD2. In germline, CDR1 is MNHEY, CDR2 SVGAGI. The CDR3 has 15 amino acids. V dropped 0 bases and J dropped 5; count of bases not matched to a gene: 6. The DNA for the CDR3 is TGTGCCAGCAGTTACTCGAACAGCGGGGACGAGACCCAGTACTTC. Translated: CASSYSNSGDETQYF.

V and J are TRBV11-2 and TRBJ2-1; no firm D call. This CDR3 spans 14 amino acids. V was trimmed by 6 bases and J by 3 bases, leaving 12 bases between them. Germline V gives CDR1 SGHAT, CDR2 FQNNGV. CDR3 amino acids: CASSLGWNYNEQFF. The CDR3 DNA sequence: TGTGCCAGCAGTCTTGGGTGGAACTACAATGAGCAGTTCTTC.

The chain joins TRBV7-2 to TRBJ1-4; TRBD1 aligns across 9 bases. The CDR3 totals 16 residues. The V and J ends lost 2 bases and 7 bases, in that order; junction bases with no gene match: 8. The V gene's germline CDR1 is SGHTA and CDR2 FQGNSA. CDR3 loop: CASSLTPGTGIEKLFF. The CDR3 DNA is TGTGCCAGCAGCTTAACCCCCGGGACAGGGATTGAAAAACTGTTTTTT.

This chain links TRBV28 with TRBJ1-6; 9 bases are a match to TRBD1. The V gene end was trimmed by 4 bases and the J gene end by 14 bases; junction bases not matched to a gene: 15. CDR3 length equals 16 residues. Germline V gives CDR1 MDHEN, CDR2 SYDVKM. CDR3 in amino acids: CASSSPGQGPDITLHF. The CDR3 coding sequence is TGTGCCAGCAGTTCACCGGGACAGGGTCCCGATATCACCCTCCACTTT.

In nucleotides, the CDR3 is TGTGCCAGCAGCGCCCAACATGAGCAGTTCTTC. Translating it yields CASSAQHEQFF. The chain is built from TRBV9 and TRBJ2-1; D remains unclear. Germline-derived CDR1 and CDR2 are SGDLS and YYNGEE. The CDR3 runs to 11 residues. Trimming pared 3 bases from V and 8 bases from J, leaving 6 bases between.

The chain has TRBV30 and TRBJ2-7; 8 nucleotides match TRBD2. J lost 5 bases, V lost 7 bases, and 1 base had no gene match. Germline CDR1 GTSNPN, CDR2 SVGIG (reference sequence). The CDR3 loop spans 10 amino acids. CDR3 region: CASGGDEQYF. The CDR3 bases are TGTGCCTCGGGAGGGGACGAGCAGTACTTC.

The gene calls are TRBV2 and TRBJ1-4; D perhaps matches TRBD1 (5 bases). Germline CDR1 and CDR2: SNHLY and FYNNEI. The CDR3 spans 14 residues. The V end was cut by 8 bases, the J end by 0 bases, with 10 bases between. The CDR3, as DNA: TGTGCCAGCCGCCGGGACCCAACTAATGAAAAACTGTTTTTT. It codes for CASRRDPTNEKLFF.